Listed below are T cell receptor beta chains from one sample, sequenced in a study of shared T cell receptors in the human thymus. The method was immunoSEQ multiplex PCR; TCRdb's version includes in-frame clones alone and lacks a portion of them. The repertoire holds 700,000 or so clones, with approximately 85% as singletons. These data were also filed under a second study, of human thymus T cells.

The sequenced sample consisted of thymocytes. The receptors stem from a girl under three years old with a congenital heart defect. Both conserved end residues are part of each CDR3. Size values are once, few and many counts, or a class for expanded clones, and some rows have none.

j_gene,abundance,v_gene,CDR3aa
TRBJ2-4,.,TRBV14,CASSHVGRRASRTKNIQYF
TRBJ1-4,.,TRBV5-6,CASSHRSPLEKLFF
TRBJ2-5,.,TRBV7-2,CASSLYNQETQYF
TRBJ2-4,.,TRBV2,CAPGRNKNIQYF
TRBJ1-5,.,TRBV18,CASSLQGVGQPQHF
TRBJ1-2,.,TRBV28,CASSFPPGQPFYGYTF
TRBJ2-6,.,TRBV5-1,CASSSGQPAGANVLTF
TRBJ1-5,.,TRBV27,CASRGRNSNQPQHF
TRBJ2-3,once,TRBV7-9,CASSFKRLADTDTQYF
TRBJ2-5,.,TRBV14,CASSQPGKQETQYF
TRBJ1-1,.,TRBV14,CASSPRGRAKMNTEAFF
TRBJ2-7,.,TRBV5-4,CASSLETHSGDSYEQYF
TRBJ1-6,.,TRBV27,CASTGGSSYNSPLHF
TRBJ1-2,few,TRBV6-1,CAILQEIFFYGYTF
TRBJ2-1,.,TRBV5-8,CPRDEQFF
TRBJ1-3,few,TRBV6-5,CASSSGQASGNTIYF
TRBJ2-1,once,TRBV4-3,CASSRPGGTYNEQFF
TRBJ1-1,.,TRBV6-1,CAAIGGNTEAFF
TRBJ1-1,.,TRBV10-3,CAIGTGLRWNTEAFF
TRBJ1-6,.,TRBV4-1,CASSQDPGQGPSSYNSPLHF
TRBJ1-1,.,TRBV9,CASSVAGEGEETEAFF
TRBJ1-1,.,TRBV25-1,CASSESRTDAAGTEAFF
TRBJ1-3,.,TRBV19,CASSQQGASSGNTIYF
TRBJ1-2,.,TRBV19,CASSIGKGGNYGYTF
TRBJ1-6,.,TRBV9,CASSVSRDRENSPLHF
TRBJ1-2,.,TRBV10-2,CATGEEGADYGYTF
TRBJ2-7,.,TRBV7-2,CASSSWDRDYEQYF
TRBJ1-6,.,TRBV4-1,CASSVQGQYYNSPLHF
TRBJ1-5,.,TRBV6-5,CASSPDRNSNQPQHF
TRBJ2-1,.,TRBV7-9,CASSSRLAGGPSYNEQFF
TRBJ2-5,.,TRBV4-3,CASSRGGQMSEGLEGQETQYF
TRBJ2-7,.,TRBV9,CASSRRQGRALDEQYF
TRBJ1-1,.,TRBV2,CASVGGRGGNTEAFF
TRBJ2-7,.,TRBV18,CASSPSFARAYEQYF
TRBJ1-2,.,TRBV23-1,CASSQLRTGLGYGYTF
TRBJ2-3,few,TRBV7-9,CASSSRQNDTQYF
TRBJ1-2,.,TRBV15,CATSGSAYGYTF
TRBJ2-7,few,TRBV9,CASSYSRDTSSYEQYF
TRBJ2-6,.,TRBV6-4,CASSLSERLSGANVLTF
TRBJ2-4,.,TRBV5-1,CASSEEGVSIQYF
TRBJ1-1,few,TRBV15,CATSRLVRDTRWEAFF
TRBJ1-6,few,TRBV9,CASSEYREPNSPLHF
TRBJ1-3,.,TRBV28,CASSRKTTPLSRVSSGNTIYF
TRBJ1-5,.,TRBV11-2,CASSPPVPGQYSNQPQHF
TRBJ2-1,.,TRBV6-1,CAHSGRQITDNEQFF
TRBJ1-2,.,TRBV5-1,CASSLGGSGYTF
TRBJ1-1,once,TRBV5-1,CATAGSEAFF
TRBJ1-5,.,TRBV12-5,CASGPDREWDWSNQPQHF
TRBJ1-2,.,TRBV4-2,CASNVQGTANYGYTF
TRBJ1-2,.,TRBV5-1,CASSLASYGYTF
TRBJ2-7,.,TRBV5-1,CASSLDSTEPYEQYF
TRBJ1-4,.,TRBV5-6,CASSLVSGEEEKLFF
TRBJ2-3,.,TRBV7-3,CASSLIAGGTQYF
TRBJ1-2,.,TRBV6-5,CASSYATGAGDGYTF